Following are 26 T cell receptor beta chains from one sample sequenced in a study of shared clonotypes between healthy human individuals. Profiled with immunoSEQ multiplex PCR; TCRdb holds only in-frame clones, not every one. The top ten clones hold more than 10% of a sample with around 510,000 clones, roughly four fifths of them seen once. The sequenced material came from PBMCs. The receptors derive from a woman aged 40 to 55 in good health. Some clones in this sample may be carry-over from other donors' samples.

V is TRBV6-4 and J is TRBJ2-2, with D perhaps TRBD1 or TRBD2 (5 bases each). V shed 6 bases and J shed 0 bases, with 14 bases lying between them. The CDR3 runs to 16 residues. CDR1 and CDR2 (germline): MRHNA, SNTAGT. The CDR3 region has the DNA TGTGCCAGCAGCCAGCGGCAGGGATCGAACACCGGGGAGCTGTTTTTT. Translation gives CASSQRQGSNTGELFF.

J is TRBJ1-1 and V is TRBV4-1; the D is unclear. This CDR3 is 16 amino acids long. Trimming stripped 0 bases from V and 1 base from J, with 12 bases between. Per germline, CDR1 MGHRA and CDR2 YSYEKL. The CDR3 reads CASSQDFRRGNTEAFF. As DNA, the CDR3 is TGCGCCAGCAGCCAAGATTTCCGTCGTGGGAACACTGAAGCTTTCTTT.

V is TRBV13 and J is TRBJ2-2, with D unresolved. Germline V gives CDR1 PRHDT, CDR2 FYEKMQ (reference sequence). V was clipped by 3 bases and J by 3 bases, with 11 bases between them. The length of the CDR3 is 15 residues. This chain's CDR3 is CASSFLLVDTGELFF. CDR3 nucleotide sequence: TGTGCCAGCAGCTTCCTACTGGTAGACACCGGGGAGCTGTTTTTT.

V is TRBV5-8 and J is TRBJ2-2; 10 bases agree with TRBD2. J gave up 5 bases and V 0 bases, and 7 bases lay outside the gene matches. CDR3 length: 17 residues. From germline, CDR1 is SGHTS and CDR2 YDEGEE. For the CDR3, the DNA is TGTGCCAGCAGCTTGGCCTGGTTGACTAGCGGGACCGGGGAGCTGTTTTTT. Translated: CASSLAWLTSGTGELFF.

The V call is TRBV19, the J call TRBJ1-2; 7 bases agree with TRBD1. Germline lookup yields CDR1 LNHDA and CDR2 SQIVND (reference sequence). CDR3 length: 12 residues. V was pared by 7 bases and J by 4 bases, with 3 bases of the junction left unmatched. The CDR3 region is CASKTGLYGYTF. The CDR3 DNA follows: TGTGCCAGTAAGACAGGGCTCTATGGCTACACCTTC.

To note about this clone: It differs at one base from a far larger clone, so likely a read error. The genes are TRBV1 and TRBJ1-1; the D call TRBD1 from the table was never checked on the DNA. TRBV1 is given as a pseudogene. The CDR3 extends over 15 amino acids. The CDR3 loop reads CTSSQEYRENTEAFF. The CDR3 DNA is TGCACCAGCAGCCAAGAATACAGGGAGAACACTGAAGCTTTCTTT.

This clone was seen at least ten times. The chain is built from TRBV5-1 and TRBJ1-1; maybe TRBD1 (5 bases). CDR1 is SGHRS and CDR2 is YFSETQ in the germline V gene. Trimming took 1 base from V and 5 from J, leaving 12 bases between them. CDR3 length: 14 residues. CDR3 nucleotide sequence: TGCGCCAGCAGCTTGTTCGGGGGTGGGACTGAAGCTTTCTTT. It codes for CASSLFGGGTEAFF.

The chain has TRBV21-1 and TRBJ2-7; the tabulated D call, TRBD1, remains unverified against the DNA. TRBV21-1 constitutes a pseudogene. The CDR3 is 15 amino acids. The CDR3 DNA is TGTGCCAGCAGCAAAAGTAGACAGGGGTTCTACGAGCAGTACTTC. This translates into CASSKSRQGFYEQYF.

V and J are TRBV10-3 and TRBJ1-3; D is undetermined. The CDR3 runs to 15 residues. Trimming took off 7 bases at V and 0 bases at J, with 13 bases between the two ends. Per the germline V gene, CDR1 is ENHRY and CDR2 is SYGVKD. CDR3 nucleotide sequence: TGTGCCATCACCCCTGACGAATACTCTGGAAACACCATATATTTT. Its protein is CAITPDEYSGNTIYF.

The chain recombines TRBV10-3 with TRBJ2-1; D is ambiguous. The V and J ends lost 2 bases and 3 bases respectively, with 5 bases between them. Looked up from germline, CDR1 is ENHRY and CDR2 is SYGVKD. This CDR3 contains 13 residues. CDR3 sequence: CAISEADYNEQFF. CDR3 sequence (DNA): TGTGCCATCAGTGAGGCAGACTACAATGAGCAGTTCTTC.

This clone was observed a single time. Here the CDR3 DNA reads TGTGCCAGCAGCCGGGGGACCCCGACGGAGACCTACGAGCAGTACTTC. Protein: CASSRGTPTETYEQYF. The V gene is TRBV11-2, the J gene TRBJ2-7; maybe TRBD2 (6 bases). This CDR3 region has 16 residues. Trimming shortened V by 5 bases and J by 2 bases, and 19 bases separated the two germline ends. Germline V lookup: CDR1 SGHAT, CDR2 FQNNGV. Supplemented by reference TRBV11-2 and TRBJ2-7, the full variable domain reads EAGVAQSPRYKIIEKRQSVAFWCNPISGHATLYWYQQILGQGPKLLIQFQNNGVVDDSQLPKDRFSAERLKGVDSTLKIQPAKLEDSAVYLCASSRGTPTETYEQYFGPGTRLTVT.

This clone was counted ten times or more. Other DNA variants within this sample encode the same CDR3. The CDR3 loop reads CASSPMTRGWDTEAFF. The CDR3 bases are TGTGCCAGCAGCCCCATGACCAGGGGCTGGGACACTGAAGCTTTCTTT. The chain employs TRBV7-2 and TRBJ1-1; a weak D match, TRBD1 (6 bases). The CDR3 consists of 16 residues. The germline V gene encodes CDR1 SGHTA and CDR2 FQGNSA. Trimming cost V 5 bases and J 3 bases, with 19 bases left between them.

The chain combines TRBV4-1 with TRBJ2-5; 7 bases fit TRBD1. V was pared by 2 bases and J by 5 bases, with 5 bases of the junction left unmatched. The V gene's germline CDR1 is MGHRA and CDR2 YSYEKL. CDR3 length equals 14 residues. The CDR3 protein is CASSQPGGRETQYF. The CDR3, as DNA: TGCGCCAGCAGCCAACCAGGGGGAAGGGAGACCCAGTACTTC.

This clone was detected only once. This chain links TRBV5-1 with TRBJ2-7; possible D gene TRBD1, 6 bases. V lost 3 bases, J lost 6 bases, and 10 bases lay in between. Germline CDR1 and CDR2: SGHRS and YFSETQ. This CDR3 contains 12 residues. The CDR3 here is CASSSQGSEQYF. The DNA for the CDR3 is TGCGCCAGCAGCTCCCAGGGGTCCGAGCAGTACTTC.

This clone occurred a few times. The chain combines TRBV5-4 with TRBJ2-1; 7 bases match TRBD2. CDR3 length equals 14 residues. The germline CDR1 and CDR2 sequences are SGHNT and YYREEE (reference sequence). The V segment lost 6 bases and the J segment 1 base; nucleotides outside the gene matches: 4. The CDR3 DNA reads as TGTGCCAGCAATCCGGGACTATCCTACAATGAGCAGTTCTTC. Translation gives CASNPGLSYNEQFF.

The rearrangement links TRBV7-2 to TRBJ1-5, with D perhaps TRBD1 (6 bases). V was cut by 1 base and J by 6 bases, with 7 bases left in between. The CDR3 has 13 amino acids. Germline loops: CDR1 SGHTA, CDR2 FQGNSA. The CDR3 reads CASSLDRAQPQHF. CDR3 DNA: TGTGCCAGCAGCTTAGACAGGGCTCAGCCCCAGCATTTT.

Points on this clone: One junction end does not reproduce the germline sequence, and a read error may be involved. This CDR3 is CASSQQGGVNSYEQYF. The CDR3 DNA reads TGCGCCAGCAGTCAACAAGGGGGCGTAAACTCCTACGAGCAGTACTTC. The rearrangement joins TRBV25-1 to TRBJ2-7; the match to TRBD1 covers 7 bases. The CDR3 has 16 residues. Germline CDR1 reads MGHDK; CDR2 reads SYGVNS.

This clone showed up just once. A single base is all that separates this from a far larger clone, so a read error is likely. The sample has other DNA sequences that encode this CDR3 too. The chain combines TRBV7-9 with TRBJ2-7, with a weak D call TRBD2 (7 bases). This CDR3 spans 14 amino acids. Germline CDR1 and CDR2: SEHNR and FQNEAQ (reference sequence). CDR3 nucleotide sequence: TGCGCCAGCGGGAAAGGGGACATAGCCTACGAGCAGTACTTC. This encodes CASGKGDIAYEQYF. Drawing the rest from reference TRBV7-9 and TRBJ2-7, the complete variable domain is DTGVSQNPRHKITKRGQNVTFRCDPISEHNRLYWYRQTLGQGPEFLTYFQNEAQLEKSRLLSDRFSAERPKGSFSTLEIQRTEQGDSAMYLCASGKGDIAYEQYFGPGTRLTVT.

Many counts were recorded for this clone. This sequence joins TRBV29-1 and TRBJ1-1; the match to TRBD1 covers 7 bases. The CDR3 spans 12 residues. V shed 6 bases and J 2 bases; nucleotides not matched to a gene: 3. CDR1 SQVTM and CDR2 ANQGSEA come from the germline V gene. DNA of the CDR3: TGCAGCGTCGGACAGGACAACACTGAAGCTTTCTTT. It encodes CSVGQDNTEAFF.

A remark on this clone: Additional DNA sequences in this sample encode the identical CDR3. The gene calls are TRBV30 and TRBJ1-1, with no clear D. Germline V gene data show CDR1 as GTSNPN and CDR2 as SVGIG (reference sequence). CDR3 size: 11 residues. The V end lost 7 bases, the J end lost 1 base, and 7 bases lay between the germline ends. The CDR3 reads CAYRENTEAFF. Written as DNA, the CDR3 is TGTGCCTATAGGGAGAACACTGAAGCTTTCTTT.

CDR3 region: CAIVTSGRAYNEQFF. CDR3 nucleotides: TGTGCCATCGTTACTAGCGGGAGGGCCTACAATGAGCAGTTCTTC. This chain links TRBV6-1 with TRBJ2-1; 13 bases agree with TRBD2. Germline CDR1 is MNHNS and CDR2 is SASEGT. CDR3 length equals 15 residues. The V and J ends lost 10 bases and 2 bases, in that order; junction bases with no gene match: 5.

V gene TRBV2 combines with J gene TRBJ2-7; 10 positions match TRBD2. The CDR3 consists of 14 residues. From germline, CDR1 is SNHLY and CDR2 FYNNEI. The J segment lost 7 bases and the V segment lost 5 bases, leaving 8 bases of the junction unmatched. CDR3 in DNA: TGTGCCAGCAGTAGGCTAGCGGGAGTTGGGGAGCAGTACTTC. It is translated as CASSRLAGVGEQYF. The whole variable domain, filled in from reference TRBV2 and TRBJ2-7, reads EPEVTQTPSHQVTQMGQEVILRCVPISNHLYFYWYRQILGQKVEFLVSFYNNEISEKSEIFDDQFSVERPDGSNFTLKIRSTKLEDSAMYFCASSRLAGVGEQYFGPGTRLTVT.

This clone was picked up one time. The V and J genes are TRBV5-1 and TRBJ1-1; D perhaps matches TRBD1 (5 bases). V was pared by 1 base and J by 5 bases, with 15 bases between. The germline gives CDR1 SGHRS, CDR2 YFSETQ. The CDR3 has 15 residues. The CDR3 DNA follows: TGCGCCAGCAGCTTGCAGGGACTGAGTGGGACTGAAGCTTTCTTT. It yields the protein CASSLQGLSGTEAFF.

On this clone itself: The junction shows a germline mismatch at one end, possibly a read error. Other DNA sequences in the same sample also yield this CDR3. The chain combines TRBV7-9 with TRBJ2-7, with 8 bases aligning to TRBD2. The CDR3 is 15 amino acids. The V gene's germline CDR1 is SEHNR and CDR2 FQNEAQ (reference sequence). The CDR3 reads CASSPITGGAYEQYF. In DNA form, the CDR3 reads TGTGCTAGCAGCCCCATAACGGGGGGGGCCTACGAGCAGTACTTC.

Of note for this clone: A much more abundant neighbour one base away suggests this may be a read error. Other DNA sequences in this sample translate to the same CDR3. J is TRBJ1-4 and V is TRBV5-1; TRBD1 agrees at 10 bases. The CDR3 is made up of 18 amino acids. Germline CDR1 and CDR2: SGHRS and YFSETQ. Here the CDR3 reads CASSSGQGRLFGSEKLFF. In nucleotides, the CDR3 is TGCGCCAGTAGCTCGGGACAGGGGCGCCTCTTTGGAAGTGAAAAACTGTTTTTT.

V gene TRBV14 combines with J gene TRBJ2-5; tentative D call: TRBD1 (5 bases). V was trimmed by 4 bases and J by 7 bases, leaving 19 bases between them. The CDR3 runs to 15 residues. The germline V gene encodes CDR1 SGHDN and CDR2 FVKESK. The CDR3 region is CASSPIPGSVGTQYF. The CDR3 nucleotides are TGTGCCAGCAGCCCCATCCCAGGGTCGGTGGGGACCCAGTACTTC. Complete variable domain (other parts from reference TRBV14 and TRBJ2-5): EAGVTQFPSHSVIEKGQTVTLRCDPISGHDNLYWYRRVMGKEIKFLLHFVKESKQDESGMPNNRFLAERTGGTYSTLKVQPAELEDSGVYFCASSPIPGSVGTQYFGPGTRLLVL.